This entry features one T cell receptor beta chain sequence. This sample was included in a study of control samples from healthy donors and cancer patients. V lost 6 bases, J lost 5 bases, and 6 bases stayed unmatched. CDR1 and CDR2 (germline): MNHEY, SVGEGT. CDR3 length: 15 residues. Produced via immunoSEQ multiplex PCR; TCRdb's table is partial and in-frame only. The sample lists tens of thousands of clones, roughly 86% occurring once. The TCR comes from a man in his forties or fifties with head and neck cancer. The chain recombines TRBV6-2 or TRBV6-3 with TRBJ2-5; 13 nucleotides line up with TRBD2. The material sequenced was PBMCs. CDR3 region: CASSPTSGGAETQYF. CDR3 nucleotide sequence: TGTGCCAGCAGCCCTACTAGCGGGGGGGCGGAGACCCAGTACTTC.